This T cell receptor beta chain was found in a study of blood T cell repertoires in COVID-19. At the level of the study: Sites in the United States, Italy and Spain provided acute and convalescent COVID-19 samples. T cells, B-cell-depleted T cells, or PBMCs supplied cDNA or gDNA.

The CDR3 covers 15 residues. The germline gives CDR1 KGHDR, CDR2 SFDVKD. J was trimmed by 0 bases and V by 8 bases; bases with no gene match: 3. Original methodology: Quantification of nucleated cells was approximated via reference gene primer amplification. Method: immunoSEQ multiplex PCR; TCRdb's copy keeps in-frame clones and lacks some. That table gives V, J and clone size, and the DNA gave D and trimming. The sample has approximately 100,000 clones, about 88% seen once. The gene calls are TRBV24-1 and TRBJ2-3; 11 positions match TRBD2. The sample was peripheral blood. This clonotype was obtained from a human donor in a cohort sampled during active COVID-19. CDR3 DNA: TGTGCCACCACCGGGACTAGCGGTAGCACAGATACGCAGTATTTT. Translation gives CATTGTSGSTDTQYF.